The source of this T cell receptor beta chain is a study of T cell responses to AZD1222 COVID-19 vaccine. Study results and caveats: Across spike, vaccine-associated CD4 TCRs were found, dominant at 160-218 and 743-854. After the peak T cell response, and only then, were repertoires sampled.

The data were produced by immunoSEQ multiplex PCR, yet TCRdb's version contains in-frame clones alone and is incomplete. Counted here are tens of thousands of clones, 85% to 95% occurring once; the ten biggest clones make up 5.2%. CDR3 length equals 13 residues. Germline CDR1 reads MNHEY; CDR2 reads SMNVEV (reference sequence). Trimming took 8 bases from V and 4 from J, leaving 14 bases between them. As for this clone: The antigen is not known.

The sequence came from an adult in good health. The sample consisted of peripheral blood, taken on day 0 of AZD1222 vaccination. This chain connects TRBV27 to TRBJ1-2; TRBD1 is a possible D gene (6 bases). CDR3 loop: CASGRGLPYGYTF. CDR3 bases: TGTGCCAGCGGACGGGGGCTACCCTATGGCTACACCTTC.